This T cell receptor (beta chain) was documented in a study of blood T cell repertoires in COVID-19. Overall study: From T cells, B-cell-depleted T cells, or PBMCs came the material, which was cDNA or gDNA.

Clones were read by immunoSEQ multiplex PCR, and TCRdb kept only the in-frame ones, dropping some. Of about 46,000 clones in the sample, about 90% are singletons; the top ten hold around a sixth. The germline gives CDR1 MGHRA, CDR2 YSYEKL. The CDR3 covers 15 residues. V lost 2 bases and J 3 bases, leaving 8 bases between the germline ends. The receptor's source is a human donor in a cohort sampled during active COVID-19. The chain has TRBV4-1 and TRBJ1-6; tentatively, D is TRBD1 (6 bases). The sample taken for sequencing was peripheral blood. CDR3 coding DNA: TGCGCCAGCAGCCAACAACAGGGCTATAATTCACCCCTCCACTTT. Translation gives CASSQQQGYNSPLHF.